The clone carrying this T cell receptor beta chain was picked up a small number of times. Its antigen is still unknown. Different DNA sequences within this sample yield the same CDR3. The data stem from a study of T cell responses to AZD1222 COVID-19 vaccine. Here immunoSEQ multiplex PCR was the method, and the copy in TCRdb shows in-frame clones only, minus some. Of about 89,000 clones listed, 89% are singletons. Study-level results: Among the donors, most were white British and more were female, and clonal diversity was possibly underestimated. The study found Spike-specific TCR breadth and depth rose after two AZD1222 doses.

The origin of this receptor is an adult who received the AZD1222 COVID-19 vaccine. The specimen comprised peripheral blood, sampled 28 days after the second AZD1222 dose.

The CDR3 sequence: CASSPGLAWETQYF. For the CDR3, the DNA is TGTGCCAGCAGCCCCGGACTAGCGTGGGAGACCCAGTACTTC. This sequence joins TRBV28 and TRBJ2-5; TRBD2 aligns across 9 bases. The V gene end was trimmed by 6 bases and the J gene end by 5 bases; junction bases not matched to a gene: 7. The CDR3 consists of 14 residues. The germline gives CDR1 MDHEN, CDR2 SYDVKM.